The source of this TCR beta chain is a study of CD8+ T cells in alopecia areata. Study-level background: The graft donors were roughly 6-13-month-old C3H/HeJ mice with spontaneous alopecia, and their skin went to 7-10-week-old female C3H/HeJ mice.

The CDR3 covers 15 residues. The germline CDR1 and CDR2 sequences are NSQYPW and LRSPGD (reference sequence). The V gene lost 3 bases and the J gene lost 7 bases, with 13 bases spanning the gap. General study points: Especially in alopecia totalis/universalis, lesional scalp showed greater clonality than normal scalp did. With patients, TCR sharing proved less clear than in mice, a difference possibly related to HLA. Normal-skin resident alphabeta T cells also appear among scalp sample sequences.

Cells that came from pooled cutaneous lymph nodes were sorted using CD4, CD8alpha, NKG2D, NKG2ACE and other markers. In this sample, this clone turned up a few times. What it binds is not known. Gene names and germline refer to mouse. The CDR3 end falls 3 residues outside the read, so it is completed with the germline J gene. In each case, RNA was isolated and then reverse transcribed into cDNA as the sequencing template. Profiling relied on immunoSEQ multiplex PCR, and the TCRdb table lists in-frame clones only, not all of them. The repertoire consists of around 290,000 clones, none detected only once.

The origin of this receptor is a C3H/HeJ mouse with alopecia areata. The strain is characterized by the MHC haplotype H2-k. The V and J genes are TRBV1 and TRBJ1-6; D may be TRBD1 (6 bases). TRBJ1-6 belongs to the ORF category, with a function that is uncertain. The sample comprised CD4+ T cells sorted from a lymph node. Partial CDR3 DNA: TGCACCTGCAGTGCCCGACAGGTGGGAAATTCGCCC. Residues: CTCSARQVGNSP. The whole CDR3 protein reads CTCSARQVGNSPLYF.